The 3 T cell receptor beta chains in this list originate from one sample, sequenced in a study of blood T cell repertoires in COVID-19. Here immunoSEQ multiplex PCR was the method, and the copy in TCRdb shows in-frame clones only, minus some. Of over 200,000 clones listed, about 90% are singletons. The sequenced sample was peripheral blood. The source of these receptors is a woman between 18 and 30 years old who had recovered from COVID-19.

This chain joins TRBV7-2 and TRBJ2-3; 8 bases map to TRBD2. Germline-derived CDR1 and CDR2 are SGHTA and FQGNSA. The CDR3 is 16 residues long. V lost 3 bases to trimming and J lost 6 bases; unmatched junction nucleotides: 11. CDR3 sequence reads: CASSFGVTSGVDTQYF. For the CDR3, the DNA is TGTGCCAGCAGCTTTGGGGTAACTAGCGGAGTGGATACGCAGTATTTT. The complete variable domain, with remaining parts taken from reference TRBV7-2 and TRBJ2-3, reads GAGVSQSPSNKVTEKGKDVELRCDPISGHTALYWYRQSLGQGLEFLIYFQGNSAPDKSGLPSDRFSAERTGGSVSTLTIQRTQQEDSAVYLCASSFGVTSGVDTQYFGPGTRLTVL.

The V and J genes are TRBV19 and TRBJ1-5; TRBD1 matches 9 bases. V gave up 3 bases and J gave up 5 bases; unmatched junction bases: 5. This CDR3 region has 15 residues. From germline, CDR1 is LNHDA and CDR2 SQIVND (reference sequence). The chain's CDR3 is CASSIQGQGHQPQHF. CDR3 in DNA: TGTGCCAGTAGTATCCAGGGACAGGGACATCAGCCCCAGCATTTT.

This sequence joins TRBV5-4 and TRBJ2-3; 13 bases fit TRBD2. This CDR3 comprises 15 residues. J was trimmed by 8 bases and V by 2 bases; bases with no gene match: 5. CDR1 and CDR2 from the germline V gene are SGHNT and YYREEE (reference sequence). CDR3 sequence reads: CASSFGLAGEGTQYF. The CDR3 DNA reads as TGTGCCAGCAGCTTCGGACTAGCGGGAGAAGGTACGCAGTATTTT. The complete variable domain, with remaining parts taken from reference TRBV5-4 and TRBJ2-3, reads ETGVTQSPTHLIKTRGQQVTLRCSSQSGHNTVSWYQQALGQGPQFIFQYYREEENGRGNFPPRFSGLQFPNYSSELNVNALELDDSALYLCASSFGLAGEGTQYFGPGTRLTVL.